Following are 2 T cell receptor beta chains from one sample sequenced in a study of control samples from healthy donors and cancer patients. Only in-frame clones appear in the TCRdb table, and some are missing; sequencing was by immunoSEQ multiplex PCR. The table lists over 90,000 clones, 92% of them singletons. The sequencing sample was made of blood. These receptor sequences come from a woman aged 18-30 years in good health.

This rearrangement joins TRBV10-1 to TRBJ1-6; tentatively, D is TRBD1 (5 bases). The CDR3 consists of 13 residues. Germline CDR1 WNHNN, CDR2 SYGVQD (reference sequence). Trimming shortened V by 7 bases and J by 7 bases, and 11 bases separated the two germline ends. The DNA for the CDR3 is TGCGCCAGCACCCCGGACAACAATTCACCCCTCCACTTT. Amino acid sequence: CASTPDNNSPLHF.

This clone showed up just once. The chain recombines TRBV7-9 with TRBJ2-6; 8 bases fit TRBD1. Germline trimming cut 5 bases from V and 3 bases from J; bases unmatched to any gene: 9. The CDR3 totals 17 residues. The germline V gene encodes CDR1 SEHNR and CDR2 FQNEAQ (reference sequence). The CDR3 loop is CASSRTDRGFGANVLTF. In DNA, the CDR3 is TGTGCCAGCAGCCGTACCGACAGGGGTTTTGGGGCCAACGTCCTGACTTTC.